This T cell receptor beta chain derives from a study of shared clonotypes between healthy human individuals. Assay: immunoSEQ multiplex PCR; the TCRdb copy retains only in-frame clones and omits some. The sample records 2 million to 2.5 million clones, 92% being singletons. V was clipped by 5 bases and J by 6 bases; unmatched bases: 11. CDR1 and CDR2 from the germline V gene are MGHRA and YSYEKL. This CDR3 has 17 amino acids. J is TRBJ2-2 and V is TRBV4-1; 11 nucleotides align to TRBD1. This TCR was recovered from a man aged 18 to 29 in good health. Some clones in this sample may be carry-over from other donors' samples. The sequencing sample was made of naive CD4+ T cells from PBMCs. The subset was: CD45RA+ positively selected. The CDR3 sequence: CASSKTGTGGYAGELFF. CDR3 DNA: TGCGCCAGCAGCAAAACCGGGACAGGGGGTTACGCCGGGGAGCTGTTTTTT.